Listed here is a single TCR beta chain. Its target is unknown. These data come from a study of T-cell memory formation after mild COVID-19. General observations from the study: A subset of responding clones appeared in pre-infection memory, suggesting cross-reactive memory joined. Among CD4+ contracting clones, most were CM and EM, and CD8+ ones EMRA.

TCRdb ran MiXCR on the 5' RACE reads and lists one entry per CDR3 protein. The repertoire consists of hundreds of thousands of distinct CDR3 sequences, with roughly 15% occurring once and the leading ten covering 22%. The sample taken for sequencing was PBMCs or a T cell subset sorted from them (not recorded which). The origin of this receptor is a man aged 18-30 years who had mild COVID-19 (a few samples of this study predate the infection). Cell type and time point are not known.

The CDR3 bases are TGTGCCAGCAGCTTGGTAGCGGTGAACACTGAAGCTTTCTTT. Its translation is CASSLVAVNTEAFF. The chain employs TRBV5-6 and TRBJ1-1, with D unclear. V lost 0 bases, J lost 0 bases, and 6 bases lay in between. Per germline, CDR1 SGHDT and CDR2 YYEEEE. CDR3 length: 14 amino acids.